The 14 T cell receptor beta chains listed next were all sequenced from one sample in a study of regulatory T cells in long-lasting Graves disease. Building the TCR beta libraries relied on iRepertoire HTBI primers, and CDR3 regions underwent Arm-PCR. From the multiplex PCR reads, TCRdb called clonotypes with MiXCR, one entry per CDR3 protein. The data show roughly 510,000 distinct CDR3 sequences, 15% to 20% seen once. The time point: newly diagnosed GD, antithyroid drugs for less than 3 months. PBMC RNA was the source of the TCR library. The same data also contributed to another study, on T cells in Graves' hyperthyroidism and ophthalmopathy.

Sample: peripheral blood mononuclear cells (PBMCs), taken at new diagnosis, from a patient treated with antithyroid drugs. The source is a man aged 18 to 29 with Graves disease.

This clonotype has just a few counts. This chain joins TRBV6-5 and TRBJ1-1; D gene ambiguous. The germline V gene encodes CDR1 MNHEY and CDR2 SVGAGI. This CDR3 is built from 14 residues. V shed 2 bases and J shed 1 base, with 8 bases lying between them. The CDR3: CASSYGRRNTEAFF. The CDR3 DNA sequence: TGTGCCAGCAGTTACGGACGGAGGAACACTGAAGCTTTCTTT.

This clonotype has more than one count but fewer than ten. The CDR3 sequence: CASMRTGGYEQYF. For the CDR3, the DNA is TGTGCCAGTATGAGGACAGGGGGCTACGAGCAGTACTTC. The chain recombines TRBV19 with TRBJ2-7; the match to TRBD1 covers 10 bases. The junction had 3 bases not matched to a gene; V was cut back by 7 bases and J by 3 bases. CDR1 and CDR2 from the germline V gene are LNHDA and SQIVND (reference sequence). This CDR3 is 13 amino acids long.

The V gene is TRBV10-1, the J gene TRBJ1-1; D gene ambiguous. Germline V CDR1 and CDR2: WNHNN, SYGVQD (reference sequence). Trimming left V 1 base short and J 6 bases short, with 6 bases between. The CDR3 extends over 12 amino acids. The CDR3 sequence is CASSEWGSEAFF. The CDR3, as DNA: TGCGCCAGCAGTGAGTGGGGTTCTGAAGCTTTCTTT.

This clonotype was counted at least ten times. This CDR3 reads CASSPRRSAEQFF. As DNA, the CDR3 is TGTGCCAGCAGCCCCCGGAGATCGGCTGAGCAGTTCTTC. V gene TRBV13 combines with J gene TRBJ2-1; no firm D call. CDR3 length: 13 residues. Germline V lookup: CDR1 PRHDT, CDR2 FYEKMQ (reference sequence). V was shortened by 5 bases and J by 9 bases, with 14 bases between the two germline ends.

Ten or more counts support this clonotype. The chain is built from TRBV7-3 and TRBJ2-7; a weak D match, TRBD1 (7 bases). The CDR3 contains 13 residues. Germline V gene data show CDR1 as SGHTA and CDR2 as FQGTGA. V lost 2 bases, J lost 4 bases, and 9 bases lay in between. The CDR3 protein is CASSLAGQYEQYF. In DNA, the CDR3 is TGTGCCAGCAGCTTAGCGGGACAGTACGAGCAGTACTTC.

This clonotype was recorded a few times. The chain carries TRBV6-1 and TRBJ1-1; D is undetermined. The length of the CDR3 is 13 residues. Trimming stripped 6 bases from V and 4 bases from J, with 12 bases between. In germline, CDR1 is MNHNS, CDR2 SASEGT. CDR3 sequence: CASSLFGPTEAFF. The CDR3 nucleotides read TGTGCCAGCAGCCTCTTCGGTCCCACTGAAGCTTTCTTT.

This chain connects TRBV28 to TRBJ2-7; the D call may be TRBD1 or TRBD2 (5 bases each). The CDR3 totals 14 residues. Per the germline V gene, CDR1 is MDHEN and CDR2 is SYDVKM. The germline V and J ends were trimmed by 3 bases and 2 bases, with 11 bases remaining between them. CDR3 coding DNA: TGTGCCAGCAGTTTTCCCGGGGCGACCTACGAGCAGTACTTC. This gives the protein CASSFPGATYEQYF. The full variable domain, its missing parts supplied by reference TRBV28 and TRBJ2-7, is DVKVTQSSRYLVKRTGEKVFLECVQDMDHENMFWYRQDPGLGLRLIYFSYDVKMKEKGDIPEGYSVSREKKERFSLILESASTNQTSMYLCASSFPGATYEQYFGPGTRLTVT.

In its sample, this clonotype was seen many times. The rearrangement joins TRBV20-1 to TRBJ2-2; 8 bases fit TRBD1. After removal of 4 bases from V and 7 bases from J, the junction contained 2 bases not matched to a gene. The CDR3 has 12 residues. CDR1 is DFQATT and CDR2 is SNEGSKA in the germline V gene (reference sequence). DNA for the CDR3: TGCAGTGCTACAGGGGGCCGCGGGGAGCTGTTTTTT. It specifies CSATGGRGELFF.

The sample holds many counts of this clonotype. This chain uses TRBV2 with TRBJ2-1, with 11 bases fitting TRBD2. The trim removed 5 bases at V and 8 bases at J, leaving 5 bases unmatched. CDR3 size: 14 residues. Looked up from germline, CDR1 is SNHLY and CDR2 is FYNNEI. The CDR3 nucleotides read TGTGCCAGCAGTATTAGCGGGAGGGGCGATGAGCAGTTCTTC. Protein sequence: CASSISGRGDEQFF. The full variable domain, completed using reference TRBV2 and TRBJ2-1, is EPEVTQTPSHQVTQMGQEVILRCVPISNHLYFYWYRQILGQKVEFLVSFYNNEISEKSEIFDDQFSVERPDGSNFTLKIRSTKLEDSAMYFCASSISGRGDEQFFGPGTRLTVL.

The CDR3 nucleotides read TGTGCCAGCAGTGAAACAGGGGGCTACACCGGGGAGCTGTTTTTT. It encodes CASSETGGYTGELFF. V gene TRBV6-2 or TRBV6-3 combines with J gene TRBJ2-2; TRBD1 matches at 9 bases. V was clipped by 5 bases and J by 3 bases; unmatched bases: 4. Germline V gene lookup returns CDR1 MNHEY and CDR2 SVGEGT. The CDR3 consists of 15 residues.

The J gene is TRBJ1-1, the V gene TRBV5-1; unclear D gene. The germline V gene encodes CDR1 SGHRS and CDR2 YFSETQ. CDR3 size: 16 residues. V was clipped by 0 bases and J by 2 bases, with 14 bases between them. CDR3 coding DNA: TGCGCCAGCAGCTTGGGGATCGGGAGAATAAACACTGAAGCTTTCTTT. This translates into CASSLGIGRINTEAFF. Full variable domain (missing parts from reference TRBV5-1 and TRBJ1-1): KAGVTQTPRYLIKTRGQQVTLSCSPISGHRSVSWYQQTPGQGLQFLFEYFSETQRNKGNFPGRFSGRQFSNSRSEMNVSTLELGDSALYLCASSLGIGRINTEAFFGQGTRLTVV.

This rearrangement joins TRBV7-3 to TRBJ1-2, with unresolved D. The CDR3 is 13 amino acids. Trimming removed 5 bases at V and 4 bases at J, with 11 bases between. Per the germline V gene, CDR1 is SGHTA and CDR2 is FQGTGA. The CDR3 region has the DNA TGTGCCAGCAGCCCCGTTGAGATCTATGGCTACACCTTC. It codes for CASSPVEIYGYTF.

This clonotype was recorded many times. This rearrangement joins TRBV5-6 to TRBJ2-5; 13 positions agree with TRBD2. The CDR3 is 15 residues long. J was trimmed by 4 bases and V by 0 bases; bases with no gene match: 0. CDR1 and CDR2 from the germline V gene are SGHDT and YYEEEE. CDR3: CASSLGLAGGETQYF. The CDR3 nucleotides are TGTGCCAGCAGCTTGGGACTAGCGGGAGGAGAGACCCAGTACTTC.

This clonotype was picked up many times. This chain uses TRBV19 with TRBJ2-7; a weak D match, TRBD2 (6 bases). Trimming pared 9 bases from V and 0 bases from J, leaving 9 bases between. The CDR3 length is 12 residues. Germline CDR1 and CDR2: LNHDA and SQIVND (reference sequence). DNA of the CDR3: TGTGCCAGCGACGGGGGCTCCTACGAGCAGTACTTC. This gives the protein CASDGGSYEQYF.